The subject of this entry is one T cell receptor beta chain. The RNA input was roughly 0.45 to 1 ug, and it was reverse transcribed with random hexamers. Multiplex PCR with immunoSEQ amplified the TCR beta CDR3 across 54 Vbeta and 13 Jbeta. TCRdb re-called the immunoSEQ multiplex PCR reads through MiXCR, storing one row per CDR3 protein. Of approximately 160,000 distinct CDR3 sequences in the sample, around 90% were seen once. The CDR3 totals 14 residues. Trimming at V came to 5 bases and at J to 7 bases, leaving 5 bases not matched to a gene. Germline V lookup: CDR1 SGHRS, CDR2 YFSETQ. The sample belongs to a study of CD8 T cells in Susac syndrome.

The TCR sequence derives from a human donor in good health. Sequencing was carried out using CD4+ T cells from PBMCs. The chain is built from TRBV5-1 and TRBJ2-1; 11 nucleotides match TRBD2. CDR3 coding DNA: TGCGCCAGCAGGCGGACTAGCGGGCAGAATGAGCAGTTCTTC. Its translation is CASRRTSGQNEQFF.